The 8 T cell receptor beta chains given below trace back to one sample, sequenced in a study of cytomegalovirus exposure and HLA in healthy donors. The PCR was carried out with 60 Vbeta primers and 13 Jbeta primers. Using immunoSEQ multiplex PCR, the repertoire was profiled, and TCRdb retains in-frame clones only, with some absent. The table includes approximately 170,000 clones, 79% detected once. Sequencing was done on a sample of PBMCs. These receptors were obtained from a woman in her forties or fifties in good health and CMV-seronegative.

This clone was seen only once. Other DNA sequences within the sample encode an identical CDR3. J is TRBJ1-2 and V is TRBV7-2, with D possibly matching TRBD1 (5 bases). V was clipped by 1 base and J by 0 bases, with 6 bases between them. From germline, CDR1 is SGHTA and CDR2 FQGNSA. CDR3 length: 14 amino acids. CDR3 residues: CASSLGGSNYGYTF. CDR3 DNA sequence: TGTGCCAGCAGCTTAGGGGGCTCTAACTATGGCTACACCTTC.

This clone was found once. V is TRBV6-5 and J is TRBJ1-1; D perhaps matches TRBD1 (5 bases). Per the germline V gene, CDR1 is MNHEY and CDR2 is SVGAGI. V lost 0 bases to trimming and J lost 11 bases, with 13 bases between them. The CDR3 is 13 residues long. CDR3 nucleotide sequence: TGTGCCAGCAGTTACTCCACGGGGGATGGGGCTTTCTTT. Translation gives CASSYSTGDGAFF.

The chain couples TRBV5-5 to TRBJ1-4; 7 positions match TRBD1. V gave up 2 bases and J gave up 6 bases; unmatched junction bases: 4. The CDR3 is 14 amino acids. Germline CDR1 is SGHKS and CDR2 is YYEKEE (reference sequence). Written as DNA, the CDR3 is TGTGCCAGCAGCTTTCAGGGGGGTGATGAAAAACTGTTTTTT. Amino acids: CASSFQGGDEKLFF.

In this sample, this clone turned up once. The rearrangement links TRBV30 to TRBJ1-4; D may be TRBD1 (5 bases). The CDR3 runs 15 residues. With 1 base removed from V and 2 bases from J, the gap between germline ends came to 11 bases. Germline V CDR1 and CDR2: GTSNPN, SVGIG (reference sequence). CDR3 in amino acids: CAWSEGVQTNEKLFF. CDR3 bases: TGTGCCTGGAGTGAAGGGGTCCAGACTAATGAAAAACTGTTTTTT. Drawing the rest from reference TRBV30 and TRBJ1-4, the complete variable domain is SQTIHQWPATLVQPVGSPLSLECTVEGTSNPNLYWYRQAAGRGLQLLFYSVGIGQISSEVPQNLSASRPQDRQFILSSKKLLLSDSGFYLCAWSEGVQTNEKLFFGSGTQLSVL.

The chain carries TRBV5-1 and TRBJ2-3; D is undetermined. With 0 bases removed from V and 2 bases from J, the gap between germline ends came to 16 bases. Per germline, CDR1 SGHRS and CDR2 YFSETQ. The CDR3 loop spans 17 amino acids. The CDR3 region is CASSLGHAPINTDTQYF. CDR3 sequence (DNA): TGCGCCAGCAGCTTGGGACACGCTCCCATAAACACAGATACGCAGTATTTT.

In DNA, the CDR3 is TGTGCCAGCAGCCAGGTAGCGGGAGGGCCGGGGGAGCAGTACTTC. The encoded protein is CASSQVAGGPGEQYF. The chain joins TRBV7-2 to TRBJ2-7; 11 bases fit TRBD2. CDR1 and CDR2 from the germline V gene are SGHTA and FQGNSA. Trimming took 5 bases from V and 7 from J; bases not matched to a gene: 10. The CDR3 contains 15 residues.

The CDR3 DNA is TGTGCCAGCTCACCACGAGGCGTGAACACTGAAGCTTTCTTT. Residues: CASSPRGVNTEAFF. The chain has TRBV18 and TRBJ1-1; D gene uncertain. Deletions cut 1 base from V and 0 bases from J, with 6 bases between. There are 14 residues in the CDR3. The V gene's germline CDR1 is KGHSH and CDR2 LQKENI.

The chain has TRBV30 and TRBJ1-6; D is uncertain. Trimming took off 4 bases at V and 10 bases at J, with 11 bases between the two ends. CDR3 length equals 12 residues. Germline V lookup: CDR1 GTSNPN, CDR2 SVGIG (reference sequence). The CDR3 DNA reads TGTGCCTGGAATAGCGAGGACTCACCCCTCCACTTT. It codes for CAWNSEDSPLHF.